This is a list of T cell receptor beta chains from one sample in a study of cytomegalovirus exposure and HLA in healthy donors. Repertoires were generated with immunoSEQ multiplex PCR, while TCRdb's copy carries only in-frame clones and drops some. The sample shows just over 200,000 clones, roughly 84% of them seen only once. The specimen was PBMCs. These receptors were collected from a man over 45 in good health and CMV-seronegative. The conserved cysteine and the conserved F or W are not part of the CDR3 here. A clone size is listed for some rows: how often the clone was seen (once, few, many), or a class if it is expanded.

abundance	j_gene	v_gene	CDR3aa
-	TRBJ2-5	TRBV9	ASSVEGGVPETQY
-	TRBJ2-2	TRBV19	ASSIPPPGKDTGELF
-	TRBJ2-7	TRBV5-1	ASSPQGSGGEQY
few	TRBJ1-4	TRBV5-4	ASSRTGGAQGEKLF
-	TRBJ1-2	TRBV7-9	ASSLGAPGGYT
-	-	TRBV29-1	SVEGFGSQSSYEQY
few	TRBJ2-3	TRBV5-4	ASSYGGLAGARSTDTQY
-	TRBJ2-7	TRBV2	ASSLIAVGDYEQY
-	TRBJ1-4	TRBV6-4	ASSDTDRRSEKLF
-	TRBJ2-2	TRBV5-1	ASSFQGYTGELF
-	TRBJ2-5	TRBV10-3	AISAGQRVQETQY
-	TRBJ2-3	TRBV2	ASDRQGFSDTQY
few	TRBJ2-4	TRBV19	ASSSQGLAKNIQY
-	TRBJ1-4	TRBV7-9	ASSSLGQVGRATNEKLF
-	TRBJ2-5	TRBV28	ASSSFETQY
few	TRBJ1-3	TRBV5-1	ASSFGQGHSGNTIY
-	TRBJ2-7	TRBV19	ASSIGRGVGYEQY
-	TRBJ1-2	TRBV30	AWSGGQGRNYGYT
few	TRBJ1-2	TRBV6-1	ASSFLGWGYT
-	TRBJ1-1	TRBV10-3	AISESNRNTEAF
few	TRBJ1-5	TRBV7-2	ASSGAPNQPQH
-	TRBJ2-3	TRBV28	ASSLLATTDTQY
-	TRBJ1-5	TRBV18	ASSPPRGQPQH
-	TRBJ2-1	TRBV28	ASTLGREGSEQF
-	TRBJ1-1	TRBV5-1	ASSPTGGRVNTEAF
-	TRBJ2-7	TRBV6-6	ASSYSGLAGEGEQY
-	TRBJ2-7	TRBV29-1	SAGDRGPSYEQY
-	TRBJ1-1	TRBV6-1	ASRGTGTGYTEAF
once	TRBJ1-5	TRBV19	ASLLGTGSNQPQH
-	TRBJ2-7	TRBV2	ASRGQVRQY
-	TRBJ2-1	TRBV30	AWSSTSGSARQF
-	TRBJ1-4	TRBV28	ASSPGGKANEKLF
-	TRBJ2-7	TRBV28	ASSSLAGSASEQY
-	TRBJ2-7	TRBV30	AWSAGTGVYEQY
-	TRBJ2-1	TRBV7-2	ASSPHLGSNEQF
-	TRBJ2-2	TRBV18	ASGERERSGELF
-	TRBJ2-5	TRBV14	ASSQGDSQETQY
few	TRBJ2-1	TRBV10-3	AISEAGAYNEQF
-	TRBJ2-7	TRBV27	ASSLLGAGEQY
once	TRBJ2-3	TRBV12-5	ASGPPAGPDTQY
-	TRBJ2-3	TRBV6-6	ASSYGREQKDTQY
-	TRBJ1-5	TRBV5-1	ASSLVSGAYQPQH
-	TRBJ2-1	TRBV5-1	ASSLAKTRSHNEQF
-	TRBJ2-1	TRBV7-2	ASSSDGMYAYNEQF
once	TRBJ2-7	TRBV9	ASSVGAGDSYEQY
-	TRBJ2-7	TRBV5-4	ASSLGGLTYEQY
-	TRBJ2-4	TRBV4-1	ASSQDRSERLAKNIQY
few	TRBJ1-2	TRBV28	ASSLTNLNYGYT
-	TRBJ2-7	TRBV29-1	SVARVAYEQY
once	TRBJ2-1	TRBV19	ASSIWHSDNEQF
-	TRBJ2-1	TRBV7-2	ASSLGELAGYEQF
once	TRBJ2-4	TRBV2	ASKAGGPLTGNIQY
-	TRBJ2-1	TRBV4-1	ASSQEGDRGRNEQF